The next 29 T cell receptor beta chains were all read from a single sample in a study of blood T cell repertoires in COVID-19. Method: immunoSEQ multiplex PCR; TCRdb's copy keeps in-frame clones and lacks some. The sample includes roughly 200,000 clones, 81% of them seen just once. Sequencing was done on a sample of peripheral blood. Source of these receptors: a woman aged 80 or older with acute or convalescent COVID-19.

CDR3 in amino acids: CASSRGNGGAVNEQFF. The CDR3 DNA reads as TGCGCCAGCAGTCGTGGGAACGGGGGGGCCGTTAATGAGCAGTTCTTC. The rearrangement uses TRBV5-1 and TRBJ2-1; 8 nucleotides align to TRBD2. Germline-derived CDR1 and CDR2 are SGHRS and YFSETQ. V lost 5 bases to trimming and J lost 7 bases; unmatched junction nucleotides: 14. The length of the CDR3 is 16 residues. Complete variable domain (other parts from reference TRBV5-1 and TRBJ2-1): KAGVTQTPRYLIKTRGQQVTLSCSPISGHRSVSWYQQTPGQGLQFLFEYFSETQRNKGNFPGRFSGRQFSNSRSEMNVSTLELGDSALYLCASSRGNGGAVNEQFFGPGTRLTVL.

The chain carries TRBV6-5 and TRBJ2-5; 11 nucleotides align to TRBD2. The germline V gene encodes CDR1 MNHEY and CDR2 SVGAGI. V was clipped by 8 bases and J by 2 bases; unmatched bases: 4. The CDR3 loop spans 14 amino acids. The DNA of the CDR3 is TGTGCCAGCCGGACTAGCGGGCGTCAAGAGACCCAGTACTTC. Translated, it gives CASRTSGRQETQYF.

Turning to this clone: The sample has other DNA sequences that encode this CDR3 too. The chain carries TRBV5-1 and TRBJ1-5, with a weak D call TRBD1 (6 bases). Germline lookup yields CDR1 SGHRS and CDR2 YFSETQ. The CDR3 length is 15 residues. The ends were cut back, 4 bases at V and 0 bases at J, with 11 bases in the middle. CDR3 sequence reads: CASSADSYSNQPQHF. The CDR3 bases are TGCGCCAGCAGCGCGGACAGCTATAGCAATCAGCCCCAGCATTTT.

This clone was seen once. The chain links TRBV5-5 to TRBJ2-7; 9 bases align to TRBD1. Germline V gives CDR1 SGHKS, CDR2 YYEKEE (reference sequence). Unmatched junction bases numbered 1, after V lost 0 bases and J lost 6 bases. The CDR3 is 13 amino acids. CDR3 nucleotide sequence: TGTGCCAGCAGCTTGGACAGGGGGCGCGAGCAGTACTTC. Its protein product is CASSLDRGREQYF.

This chain uses TRBV19 with TRBJ1-2; D remains ambiguous. Germline loops: CDR1 LNHDA, CDR2 SQIVND (reference sequence). The CDR3 spans 14 residues. The V end was cut by 3 bases, the J end by 4 bases, with 12 bases between. CDR3 coding DNA: TGTGCCAGTAGTATGGCCAGGTTGAGCTATGGCTACACCTTC. Translating gives CASSMARLSYGYTF.

The rearrangement joins TRBV11-2 to TRBJ1-4; D gene unclear. Trimming pared 8 bases from V and 0 bases from J, leaving 7 bases between. Per germline, CDR1 SGHAT and CDR2 FQNNGV. CDR3 size: 13 residues. The CDR3 DNA reads TGTGCCAGCCGTCGTGCAACTAATGAAAAACTGTTTTTT. This encodes CASRRATNEKLFF.

The chain carries TRBV7-3 and TRBJ1-2; TRBD1 aligns across 7 bases. The CDR3 is made up of 14 amino acids. The J segment lost 6 bases and the V segment lost 4 bases, leaving 8 bases of the junction unmatched. CDR1 and CDR2 from the germline V gene are SGHTA and FQGTGA. CDR3 sequence reads: CASSYTGTADGYTF. DNA for the CDR3: TGTGCCAGCAGCTATACCGGGACAGCGGATGGCTACACCTTC.

The V call is TRBV29-1, the J call TRBJ1-2; tentative D call: TRBD1 (6 bases). The germline V gene has CDR1 SQVTM and CDR2 ANQGSEA. CDR3 length: 13 residues. V lost 0 bases, J lost 7 bases, and 12 bases lay in between. The CDR3 region is CSVEEGTGSGYTF. In nucleotides, the CDR3 is TGCAGCGTTGAAGAAGGCACAGGGTCTGGCTACACCTTC.

This rearrangement joins TRBV19 to TRBJ1-2; a weak D match, TRBD1 (5 bases). The ends were cut back, 7 bases at V and 0 bases at J, with 21 bases in the middle. Germline V gives CDR1 LNHDA, CDR2 SQIVND (reference sequence). The CDR3 loop spans 17 amino acids. CDR3 protein: CASTPGVGGASNYGYTF. CDR3 coding DNA: TGTGCCAGTACCCCGGGGGTAGGCGGAGCATCTAACTATGGCTACACCTTC. Combining the CDR3 with reference TRBV19 and TRBJ1-2 gives the whole variable domain DGGITQSPKYLFRKEGQNVTLSCEQNLNHDAMYWYRQDPGQGLRLIYYSQIVNDFQKGDIAEGYSVSREKKESFPLTVTSAQKNPTAFYLCASTPGVGGASNYGYTFGSGTRLTVV.

The chain is built from TRBV19 and TRBJ2-7, with TRBD2 matching 10 bases. This CDR3 has 15 residues. CDR1 and CDR2 (germline): LNHDA, SQIVND (reference sequence). With V trimmed by 6 bases and J by 2 bases, 7 bases remained unmatched. The CDR3 nucleotides are TGTGCCAGTAGCCCGCTAGCGGGAGACGCCTACGAGCAGTACTTC. As protein: CASSPLAGDAYEQYF.

This chain connects TRBV27 to TRBJ1-1; D gene unclear. This CDR3 region has 13 residues. Germline V gene lookup returns CDR1 MNHEY and CDR2 SMNVEV (reference sequence). V dropped 5 bases and J dropped 3 bases, with 10 bases sitting between them. For the CDR3, the DNA is TGTGCCAGCAGTCCCGAGGGTTACACTGAAGCTTTCTTT. It codes for CASSPEGYTEAFF.

The genes are TRBV4-1 and TRBJ1-3, with D tentatively TRBD1 (5 bases). The V end was cut by 3 bases, the J end by 0 bases, with 18 bases between. The CDR3 runs to 18 residues. Germline assignment: CDR1 MGHRA and CDR2 YSYEKL. As DNA, the CDR3 is TGCGCCAGCAGCCAGACCGAAATGACAGCGAACTCTGGAAACACCATATATTTT. Amino acid sequence: CASSQTEMTANSGNTIYF.

This clone was observed a single time. The chain recombines TRBV19 with TRBJ1-4; D unclear. From germline, CDR1 is LNHDA and CDR2 SQIVND (reference sequence). The CDR3 contains 14 residues. V was pared by 7 bases and J by 4 bases, with 13 bases between. The CDR3 DNA follows: TGTGCCAGTACCTTGGACGGACTTAATGAAAAACTGTTTTTT. Protein product: CASTLDGLNEKLFF.

The chain joins TRBV7-9 to TRBJ2-1; TRBD2 matches 13 bases. Trimming removed 1 base from V and 0 bases from J; junction bases left unmatched: 0. Germline CDR1 reads SEHNR; CDR2 reads FQNEAQ (reference sequence). This CDR3 is built from 17 residues. The CDR3 region has the DNA TGTGCCAGCAGCTTAGGACTAGCGGGAGGCTCCTACAATGAGCAGTTCTTC. Translated: CASSLGLAGGSYNEQFF. Variable domain in full (rest from reference TRBV7-9 and TRBJ2-1): DTGVSQNPRHKITKRGQNVTFRCDPISEHNRLYWYRQTLGQGPEFLTYFQNEAQLEKSRLLSDRFSAERPKGSFSTLEIQRTEQGDSAMYLCASSLGLAGGSYNEQFFGPGTRLTVL.

V is TRBV19 and J is TRBJ1-1; 7 bases match TRBD1. With 6 bases clipped from V and 8 bases from J, the junction kept 6 bases outside the gene matches. This CDR3 is built from 12 residues. The germline V gene encodes CDR1 LNHDA and CDR2 SQIVND (reference sequence). CDR3 DNA: TGTGCCAGTAGCCCTAGGACAGGAGAAGCTTTCTTT. Translating it yields CASSPRTGEAFF.

This sequence joins TRBV14 and TRBJ1-2; possible D gene TRBD1, 6 bases. Germline V CDR1 and CDR2: SGHDN, FVKESK. With 1 base removed from V and 4 bases from J, the gap between germline ends came to 22 bases. The CDR3 is made up of 18 amino acids. The CDR3 region has the DNA TGTGCCAGCAGCCAAGGAGCAGACCGACAGGCCAGACTCTATGGCTACACCTTC. The encoded protein is CASSQGADRQARLYGYTF.

The J gene is TRBJ2-1, the V gene TRBV5-6; possible D gene TRBD2, 6 bases. Trimming shortened V by 1 base and J by 0 bases, and 14 bases separated the two germline ends. CDR3 size: 17 residues. The germline V gene encodes CDR1 SGHDT and CDR2 YYEEEE. CDR3 sequence (DNA): TGTGCCAGCAGCTTGAAATTCGGGGGTCGCTCCTACAATGAGCAGTTCTTC. This codes for CASSLKFGGRSYNEQFF.

The CDR3 sequence: CASSIGGLNNAGQGVFF. DNA for the CDR3: TGTGCCAGTAGTATAGGGGGTCTGAATAACGCGGGACAGGGGGTTTTCTTT. The V call is TRBV19, the J call TRBJ1-1; 11 bases map to TRBD1. V was pared by 1 base and J by 13 bases, with 17 bases of the junction left unmatched. Germline loops: CDR1 LNHDA, CDR2 SQIVND (reference sequence). This CDR3 has 17 residues.

The rearrangement links TRBV19 to TRBJ2-5; TRBD2 is a possible D gene (5 bases). The V gene's germline CDR1 is LNHDA and CDR2 SQIVND (reference sequence). V lost 7 bases to trimming and J lost 0 bases, with 9 bases between them. The CDR3 length is 13 residues. The DNA for the CDR3 is TGTGCCAGTACCCGGGGAGACCAAGAGACCCAGTACTTC. It translates to CASTRGDQETQYF.

The chain recombines TRBV29-1 with TRBJ1-5; D possibly corresponds to TRBD1 (5 bases). Trimming took 8 bases from V and 3 from J, leaving 11 bases between them. Per germline, CDR1 SQVTM and CDR2 ANQGSEA. The length of the CDR3 is 12 residues. The CDR3 sequence: CSIRDANQPQHF. DNA of the CDR3: TGCAGCATCAGGGATGCCAATCAGCCCCAGCATTTT.

This chain connects TRBV2 to TRBJ2-3; a weak D match, TRBD1 (5 bases). CDR1 SNHLY and CDR2 FYNNEI come from the germline V gene. This CDR3 is built from 14 residues. V lost 3 bases and J 3 bases, leaving 10 bases between the germline ends. CDR3 protein: CASSEGLETDTQYF. The CDR3, as DNA: TGTGCCAGCAGTGAGGGGCTTGAGACAGATACGCAGTATTTT.

This clone has just a few counts. The chain has TRBV18 and TRBJ2-7; TRBD2 might be the D (5 bases). V dropped 4 bases and J dropped 1 base, with 11 bases sitting between them. The CDR3 contains 14 residues. Germline-derived CDR1 and CDR2 are KGHSH and LQKENI. CDR3: CASSQSSYSYEQYF. Here the CDR3 DNA reads TGTGCCAGCTCACAGTCTAGCTATTCCTACGAGCAGTACTTC.

V is TRBV11-3 and J is TRBJ1-3; TRBD1 matches at 9 bases. The J segment lost 4 bases and the V segment lost 5 bases, leaving 6 bases of the junction unmatched. The CDR3 spans 15 residues. CDR1 is SGHNT, CDR2 YENEEA, per germline. CDR3 sequence: CASSPSGQGGNTIYF. CDR3 nucleotide sequence: TGTGCCAGCAGCCCGTCCGGACAGGGGGGAAACACCATATATTTT. Full variable domain (remainder filled in from reference TRBV11-3 and TRBJ1-3): EAGVVQSPRYKIIEKKQPVAFWCNPISGHNTLYWYLQNLGQGPELLIRYENEEAVDDSQLPKDRFSAERLKGVDSTLKIQPAELGDSAVYLCASSPSGQGGNTIYFGEGSWLTVV.

V gene TRBV7-8 combines with J gene TRBJ1-2; D is unresolved. From germline, CDR1 is SGHVS and CDR2 FQNEAQ. The CDR3 is made up of 12 amino acids. V was pared by 5 bases and J by 7 bases, with 11 bases between. The CDR3 protein is CASSPPPRGYTF. Written as DNA, the CDR3 is TGTGCCAGCAGCCCCCCCCCGCGTGGCTACACCTTC.

The chain links TRBV5-3 to TRBJ2-7; D is perhaps TRBD2 (5 bases). TRBV5-3 is annotated as an ORF whose role is uncertain. V lost 4 bases and J lost 3, with 8 bases in between. CDR3 length equals 12 residues. CDR3 coding DNA: TGTGCCAGAAGCCCGGGGAACTACGAGCAGTACTTC. Protein product: CARSPGNYEQYF.

The rearrangement links TRBV28 to TRBJ2-1, with 8 bases matching TRBD2. The CDR3 is 15 residues long. V was clipped by 6 bases and J by 0 bases; unmatched bases: 4. CDR1 MDHEN and CDR2 SYDVKM come from the germline V gene. The CDR3 spells CASSIAGPSYNEQFF. CDR3 bases: TGTGCCAGCAGCATAGCGGGACCCTCCTACAATGAGCAGTTCTTC.

This clone turned up a few times. One end of the junction fails to match germline, which may point to a read error. This sequence joins TRBV10-1 and TRBJ2-3; D call uncertain. CDR1 WNHNN and CDR2 SYGVQD come from the germline V gene (reference sequence). This CDR3 has 16 residues. The CDR3, as DNA: TGCGCCACCAGTCCCGGTATATCTTCTAGCACAGATACGCAGTATTTT. It yields the protein CATSPGISSSTDTQYF.

The genes are TRBV5-5 and TRBJ1-2, with D possibly TRBD1 on 5 matching bases. The CDR3 length is 12 residues. Trimming cost V 4 bases and J 5 bases, with 9 bases left between them. Germline V CDR1 and CDR2: SGHKS, YYEKEE (reference sequence). The CDR3 DNA follows: TGTGCCAGCAGCGTGACAGAATATGGCTACACCTTC. Amino acids: CASSVTEYGYTF.

The CDR3 region is CASSVATGGYNEQFF. Written as DNA, the CDR3 is TGTGCCAGCAGCGTAGCTACAGGGGGATACAATGAGCAGTTCTTC. The chain recombines TRBV9 with TRBJ2-1; 8 bases agree with TRBD1. The CDR3 runs 15 residues. Germline V gives CDR1 SGDLS, CDR2 YYNGEE. The V gene end was trimmed by 0 bases and the J gene end by 4 bases; junction bases not matched to a gene: 3.